Following are 32 T cell receptor beta chains from one sample sequenced in a study of blood T cells in healthy people across ages. The second PCR ran about 6 to 12 cycles with a sample-barcoded 5' primer and J-beta primers. From the 5' RACE reads, TCRdb called clonotypes with MiXCR, one entry per CDR3 protein. The table has about 1.7 million distinct CDR3 sequences, over 25% seen once. Sequencing input: blood. Source of these receptors: a woman between 25 and 40 years old in good health.

This clonotype was detected many times. This rearrangement joins TRBV29-1 to TRBJ1-2; perhaps TRBD1 as D (5 bases). Trimming removed 5 bases from V and 8 bases from J, with 9 bases in between. This CDR3 is built from 10 residues. Germline assignment: CDR1 SQVTM and CDR2 ANQGSEA. The CDR3 here is CSVSDTGYTF. The DNA of the CDR3 is TGCAGCGTTTCGGACACGGGCTACACCTTC.

This clonotype has more than one count but fewer than ten. The V call is TRBV24-1, the J call TRBJ1-2; no clear D gene. The germline V gene encodes CDR1 KGHDR and CDR2 SFDVKD. CDR3 length equals 12 residues. Trimming removed 2 bases from V and 9 bases from J, with 9 bases in between. Here the CDR3 reads CATSDSSGSYTF. In DNA, the CDR3 is TGTGCCACCAGTGATTCCTCGGGGAGCTACACCTTC.

This clonotype appeared many times. This chain uses TRBV29-1 with TRBJ1-2, with a possible D match to TRBD1 (6 bases). The germline V gene has CDR1 SQVTM and CDR2 ANQGSEA. This CDR3 region has 13 residues. V was clipped by 1 base and J by 3 bases, with 9 bases between them. CDR3 residues: CSVEGTADYGYTF. CDR3 DNA: TGCAGCGTTGAAGGGACAGCTGACTATGGCTACACCTTC.

The chain employs TRBV7-2 and TRBJ2-6; TRBD1 matches at 8 bases. The CDR3 contains 17 residues. V lost 4 bases to trimming and J lost 0 bases; unmatched junction nucleotides: 5. The germline CDR1 and CDR2 sequences are SGHTA and FQGNSA. The CDR3 sequence is CASSWTGRFSGANVLTF. In nucleotides, the CDR3 is TGTGCCAGCAGCTGGACAGGGCGTTTCTCTGGGGCCAACGTCCTGACTTTC.

The V gene is TRBV7-9, the J gene TRBJ2-7; 9 nucleotides line up with TRBD1. Germline assignment: CDR1 SEHNR and CDR2 FQNEAQ (reference sequence). The CDR3 extends over 16 amino acids. Trimming at V came to 1 base and at J to 0 bases, leaving 4 bases not matched to a gene. This CDR3 reads CASSLESTGGSYEQYF. In nucleotides, the CDR3 is TGTGCCAGCAGCTTAGAGTCGACAGGGGGCTCCTACGAGCAGTACTTC.

Only one count was recorded for this clonotype. The chain has TRBV19 and TRBJ2-5; TRBD1 or TRBD2 may be the D gene (5 bases each). The CDR3 extends over 16 amino acids. The germline CDR1 and CDR2 sequences are LNHDA and SQIVND (reference sequence). V lost 6 bases and J lost 7, with 24 bases in between. CDR3 sequence reads: CASSPGAHRSFGTQYF. The CDR3 nucleotides are TGTGCCAGTAGCCCCGGGGCCCACCGGTCCTTCGGGACCCAGTACTTC.

Concerning this clonotype itself: One base away lies a much larger clone, so this may be a sequencing read error. This chain joins TRBV29-1 and TRBJ2-3; possible D gene TRBD2, 6 bases. The CDR3 totals 14 residues. The V end was cut by 4 bases, the J end by 4 bases, with 15 bases between. The V gene's germline CDR1 is SQVTM and CDR2 ANQGSEA. The CDR3 DNA sequence: TGCAGCGTTGCGGACGGGAGAGACGCAGATACGCAGTATTTT. Translated, it gives CSVADGRDADTQYF.

The table lists this clonotype with a few counts. The chain is built from TRBV9 and TRBJ1-1; D unclear. Germline CDR1 is SGDLS and CDR2 is YYNGEE. This CDR3 spans 14 amino acids. The germline V and J ends were trimmed by 4 bases and 2 bases, with 12 bases remaining between them. This CDR3 is CASSLTSDNTEAFF. The CDR3 DNA reads TGTGCCAGCAGCCTAACATCTGACAACACTGAAGCTTTCTTT.

This chain joins TRBV18 and TRBJ1-2; D gene unclear. CDR3 length: 13 amino acids. V lost 4 bases, J lost 9 bases, and 15 bases lay in between. Looked up from germline, CDR1 is KGHSH and CDR2 is LQKENI. The CDR3 here is CASSLLTDNRYTF. CDR3 coding DNA: TGTGCCAGCTCACTGCTCACTGACAATCGCTACACCTTC. The full variable domain, rest sourced from reference TRBV18 and TRBJ1-2, is NAGVMQNPRHLVRRRGQEARLRCSPMKGHSHVYWYRQLPEEGLKFMVYLQKENIIDESGMPKERFSAEFPKEGPSILRIQQVVRGDSAAYFCASSLLTDNRYTFGSGTRLTVV.

To note about this clonotype: It may be a read error: a sequence one base away is much more abundant. V usage is TRBV20-1 and J usage is TRBJ2-5; the D is unclear. The CDR3 contains 13 residues. V shed 6 bases and J shed 11 bases, with 22 bases lying between them. CDR1 and CDR2 from the germline V gene are DFQATT and SNEGSKA (reference sequence). As DNA, the CDR3 is TGCAGTGCAAAAATCGGACGGTACAATGAGCAGTACTTC. It encodes CSAKIGRYNEQYF.

This clonotype appeared a few times. This chain uses TRBV20-1 with TRBJ2-7, with D tentatively TRBD2 (6 bases). There are 15 residues in the CDR3. Germline CDR1 is DFQATT and CDR2 is SNEGSKA (reference sequence). V lost 1 base, J lost 5 bases, and 18 bases lay in between. The CDR3 nucleotides read TGCAGTGCTAGAGTGATGAGGAGGGGAAGAGACGAGCAGTACTTC. Residues: CSARVMRRGRDEQYF.

Only a few counts were recorded for this clonotype. This rearrangement joins TRBV27 to TRBJ1-5; D unresolved. The CDR3 totals 15 residues. With 5 bases removed from V and 3 bases from J, the gap between germline ends came to 14 bases. Per germline, CDR1 MNHEY and CDR2 SMNVEV (reference sequence). CDR3 nucleotides: TGTGCCAGCAGTCCCGAGTGGAGGTCCAATCAGCCCCAGCATTTT. It translates to CASSPEWRSNQPQHF.

This sequence joins TRBV12-3 or TRBV12-4 and TRBJ2-3, with D maybe TRBD1 (5 bases). V shed 5 bases and J shed 3 bases, with 15 bases lying between them. This CDR3 comprises 15 residues. DNA of the CDR3: TGTGCCAGCAGTGCCTGGGGCAGGGTGACAGATACGCAGTATTTT. Its translation is CASSAWGRVTDTQYF.

This sequence joins TRBV20-1 and TRBJ2-3; D is unclear. V lost 3 bases and J lost 7, with 11 bases in between. This CDR3 has 12 residues. Per the germline V gene, CDR1 is DFQATT and CDR2 is SNEGSKA (reference sequence). CDR3 loop: CSARLKGYTQYF. DNA of the CDR3: TGCAGTGCTAGGCTGAAGGGCTATACGCAGTATTTT.

This clonotype came up many times. The chain recombines TRBV15 with TRBJ2-7; D uncertain. Trimming took 0 bases from V and 8 from J, leaving 11 bases between them. The CDR3 loop spans 13 amino acids. The germline V gene encodes CDR1 LNHNV and CDR2 YYDKDF (reference sequence). The CDR3 spells CATSRDPTSKQYF. In DNA form, the CDR3 reads TGTGCCACCAGCAGAGATCCCACTTCCAAGCAGTACTTC.

The gene calls are TRBV6-5 and TRBJ1-1; D might be TRBD1 (5 bases). The CDR3 runs 14 residues. Germline V gives CDR1 MNHEY, CDR2 SVGAGI. Deletions cut 0 bases from V and 8 bases from J, with 13 bases between. CDR3 loop: CASSYSGAGTEAFF. The CDR3, as DNA: TGTGCCAGCAGTTACTCAGGGGCCGGCACCGAAGCTTTCTTT.

This clonotype was picked up a small number of times. The gene calls are TRBV9 and TRBJ2-1; TRBD2 matches at 8 bases. Germline lookup yields CDR1 SGDLS and CDR2 YYNGEE. The CDR3 extends over 14 amino acids. Trimming took 6 bases from V and 6 from J; bases not matched to a gene: 8. The CDR3 sequence: CASNVAGGGNEQFF. The CDR3 nucleotides are TGTGCCAGCAACGTGGCGGGAGGAGGCAATGAGCAGTTCTTC.

This clonotype showed up just a few times. Germline is not matched at one junction end, which may reflect a read error. The chain joins TRBV6-1 to TRBJ1-2; possibly TRBD1 for D (6 bases). The CDR3 sequence is 15 residues long. Germline CDR1 MNHNS, CDR2 SASEGT. The CDR3 here is CAGSGGTSSNYGYTF. DNA of the CDR3: TGTGCCGGCAGTGGGGGGACATCTTCTAACTATGGCTACACCTTC.

The chain's CDR3 is CSARVQQGRGLAGGGEQYF. The CDR3 DNA sequence: TGCAGTGCTAGAGTCCAGCAGGGTCGAGGACTAGCGGGGGGCGGCGAGCAGTACTTC. J is TRBJ2-7 and V is TRBV20-1, with 14 bases aligning to TRBD2. The V segment lost 1 base and the J segment 6 bases; nucleotides outside the gene matches: 17. Germline lookup yields CDR1 DFQATT and CDR2 SNEGSKA (reference sequence). CDR3 length: 19 residues.

This clonotype was seen ten or more times. The rearrangement joins TRBV5-1 to TRBJ2-3; a weak D match, TRBD1 (5 bases). This CDR3 contains 14 residues. V was cut by 7 bases and J by 4 bases, with 16 bases left in between. Germline CDR1 and CDR2: SGHRS and YFSETQ. CDR3 sequence reads: CASWAGLQPDTQYF. CDR3 nucleotides: TGCGCCAGCTGGGCAGGGCTTCAGCCAGATACGCAGTATTTT.

Concerning this clonotype: A read error may be the cause here, since a much bigger clone is one base away. The chain has TRBV29-1 and TRBJ2-1, with TRBD2 matching 7 bases. The junction had 6 bases not matched to a gene; V was cut back by 0 bases and J by 7 bases. CDR3 size: 14 residues. Germline values: CDR1 SQVTM, CDR2 ANQGSEA. The CDR3 DNA sequence: TGCAGCGTTGAAGATCGCGGGGGTAATAATGAGCAGTTCTTC. It codes for CSVEDRGGNNEQFF.

The chain couples TRBV29-1 to TRBJ2-3; tentatively, D is TRBD1 (6 bases). Germline CDR1 SQVTM, CDR2 ANQGSEA. The CDR3 runs to 12 residues. Trimming took off 7 bases at V and 1 base at J, with 9 bases between the two ends. CDR3 bases: TGCAGCGATTCAGGGGGCACAGATACGCAGTATTTT. Protein: CSDSGGTDTQYF.

V and J are TRBV20-1 and TRBJ2-1, with 8 positions matching TRBD2. Germline CDR1 reads DFQATT; CDR2 reads SNEGSKA (reference sequence). V shed 4 bases and J 10 bases; nucleotides not matched to a gene: 15. The CDR3 sequence is 15 residues long. This CDR3 reads CSAISPGGGLREQFF. DNA for the CDR3: TGCAGTGCTATATCGCCCGGGGGGGGATTAAGAGAGCAGTTCTTC.

The chain recombines TRBV18 with TRBJ2-1; D is undetermined. The CDR3 loop spans 15 amino acids. The V end lost 6 bases, the J end lost 5 bases, and 17 bases lay between the germline ends. Per the germline V gene, CDR1 is KGHSH and CDR2 is LQKENI. DNA for the CDR3: TGTGCCAGCTCCCGGACCACTAACGAAAACAATGAGCAGTTCTTC. Protein product: CASSRTTNENNEQFF. The variable domain in full, with the rest retrieved from reference TRBV18 and TRBJ2-1, is NAGVMQNPRHLVRRRGQEARLRCSPMKGHSHVYWYRQLPEEGLKFMVYLQKENIIDESGMPKERFSAEFPKEGPSILRIQQVVRGDSAAYFCASSRTTNENNEQFFGPGTRLTVL.

The chain recombines TRBV7-2 with TRBJ2-7; D ambiguous. Germline V CDR1 and CDR2: SGHTA, FQGNSA. This CDR3 region has 14 residues. With 0 bases removed from V and 6 bases from J, the gap between germline ends came to 12 bases. CDR3: CASSLAGRPSEQYF. CDR3 DNA: TGTGCCAGCAGCTTAGCGGGCAGGCCCAGCGAGCAGTACTTC.

A few counts support this clonotype. The chain recombines TRBV7-9 with TRBJ1-6, with TRBD1 matching over 11 bases. The CDR3 totals 15 residues. Losses at the gene ends were 1 base for V and 10 bases for J; bases not matched to a gene: 3. Germline V gives CDR1 SEHNR, CDR2 FQNEAQ (reference sequence). CDR3 DNA sequence: TGTGCCAGCAGCTTAGGGGGGACAGGGGGATCACCCCTCCACTTT. This encodes CASSLGGTGGSPLHF.

The chain has TRBV20-1 and TRBJ2-1, with 9 bases fitting TRBD2. CDR3 length: 13 residues. V lost 6 bases and J lost 2; bases outside the gene matches: 2. Germline CDR1 DFQATT, CDR2 SNEGSKA (reference sequence). The CDR3 reads CSAASGAYNEQFF. Written as DNA, the CDR3 is TGCAGTGCCGCTAGCGGGGCCTACAATGAGCAGTTCTTC.

A few counts support this clonotype. The V call is TRBV14, the J call TRBJ1-2, with 7 bases fitting TRBD1. The CDR3 totals 14 residues. Germline CDR1 and CDR2: SGHDN and FVKESK. The ends lost 6 bases at V and 6 bases at J; junction bases unmatched: 10. CDR3 nucleotides: TGTGCCAGCAGTCTTGGGACAGCTCGGCATGGCTACACCTTC. The encoded protein is CASSLGTARHGYTF.

The DNA for the CDR3 is TGTGCCAGCAGCTCATGGACAACGAACGATGAGCAGTTCTTC. Encoded protein: CASSSWTTNDEQFF. V usage is TRBV5-6 and J usage is TRBJ2-1; tentative D call: TRBD1 (5 bases). The CDR3 covers 14 residues. V shed 3 bases and J shed 8 bases, with 15 bases lying between them. CDR1 and CDR2 from the germline V gene are SGHDT and YYEEEE.

Regarding this clonotype: In this CDR3 the conserved last residue, phenylalanine or tryptophan, is missing, so a read error is likely. The DNA is omitted, as the CDR3 cannot be located on it reliably, and the CDR3 follows TCRdb's listing. The chain combines TRBV29-1 with TRBJ1-1. Germline V lookup: CDR1 SQVTM, CDR2 ANQGSEA. The CDR3 sequence runs 10 residues, both termini included. The CDR3 loop reads CSVEVDQPTL.

This clonotype occurred a few times. V usage is TRBV24-1 and J usage is TRBJ1-2; no firm D call. Deletions cut 3 bases from V and 5 bases from J, with 9 bases between. Germline V gene lookup returns CDR1 KGHDR and CDR2 SFDVKD. The CDR3 has 13 amino acids. CDR3 residues: CATSDTDGYGYTF. In DNA, the CDR3 is TGTGCCACCAGTGATACGGACGGATATGGCTACACCTTC.

This clonotype was counted between two and nine times. The V gene is TRBV2, the J gene TRBJ2-3; D is tentatively TRBD1 or TRBD2 (5 bases each). Per the germline V gene, CDR1 is SNHLY and CDR2 is FYNNEI. The V gene lost 3 bases and the J gene lost 0 bases, with 16 bases spanning the gap. The CDR3 contains 17 residues. CDR3 DNA: TGTGCCAGCAGTGAGTGGGAGACAGCCCCTAGCACAGATACGCAGTATTTT. This sequence encodes CASSEWETAPSTDTQYF. Supplemented by reference TRBV2 and TRBJ2-3, the full variable domain reads EPEVTQTPSHQVTQMGQEVILRCVPISNHLYFYWYRQILGQKVEFLVSFYNNEISEKSEIFDDQFSVERPDGSNFTLKIRSTKLEDSAMYFCASSEWETAPSTDTQYFGPGTRLTVL.